Listed below are T cell receptor beta chains from one sample, sequenced in a study of shared clonotypes between healthy human individuals. Assay used: immunoSEQ multiplex PCR; TCRdb lists only in-frame clones, some missing. The sample lists roughly 2,000,000 clones; 93% were seen once. The sequencing sample was made of naive CD8+ T cells from PBMCs. These receptors were taken from a young man in good health. Some clones in this sample may be carry-over from other donors' samples. The CDR3 runs from the conserved cysteine through the conserved F or W. A D gene is named only where the DNA matches it firmly. A clone size is listed for some rows: how often the clone was seen (once, few, many), or a class if it is expanded.

d_gene: NA
abundance: NA
j_gene: TRBJ1-1
v_gene: TRBV2
CDR3nt: TGTGCCAGCAGCAGGGGAGCCTACACTGAAGCTTTCTTT
CDR3aa: CASSRGAYTEAFF

d_gene: NA
abundance: few
j_gene: TRBJ1-3
v_gene: TRBV9
CDR3nt: TGTGCCAGCAGCCCGAGGACAATCAGGACAGGAAACACCATATATTTT
CDR3aa: CASSPRTIRTGNTIYF

d_gene: NA
abundance: NA
j_gene: TRBJ2-7
v_gene: TRBV4-1
CDR3nt: TGCGCCAGCAGTCACAGTCTACAGGGCCCTCCCTACGAGCAGTACTTC
CDR3aa: CASSHSLQGPPYEQYF

d_gene: TRBD1
abundance: NA
j_gene: TRBJ2-3
v_gene: TRBV29-1
CDR3nt: TGCAGCGTTGAAGATTTTTACAGGGGCCCAACTAGCACAGATACGCAGTATTTT
CDR3aa: CSVEDFYRGPTSTDTQYF

d_gene: NA
abundance: NA
j_gene: TRBJ1-2
v_gene: TRBV7-9
CDR3nt: TGTGCCAGCAGCTTAGTGAGCGGTATCTATGGCTACACCTTC
CDR3aa: CASSLVSGIYGYTF

d_gene: TRBD2
abundance: NA
j_gene: TRBJ2-1
v_gene: TRBV10-3
CDR3nt: TGTGCCATCAGCGACTGGACTAGTTCATCCTACAATGAGCAGTTCTTC
CDR3aa: CAISDWTSSSYNEQFF

d_gene: NA
abundance: NA
j_gene: TRBJ1-2
v_gene: TRBV27
CDR3nt: TGTGCCAGCAGTTTATCGCGGGGGGCAGCGGACTATGGCTACACCTTC
CDR3aa: CASSLSRGAADYGYTF

d_gene: NA
abundance: once
j_gene: TRBJ2-5
v_gene: TRBV29-1
CDR3nt: TGCAGCGTTGTAGGAACACTCGGGACCCAGTACTTC
CDR3aa: CSVVGTLGTQYF

d_gene: NA
abundance: NA
j_gene: TRBJ2-1
v_gene: TRBV10-3
CDR3nt: TGTGCCATCAGTGAGTTAACCGGGGTTTACAATGAGCAGTTCTTC
CDR3aa: CAISELTGVYNEQFF

d_gene: TRBD1
abundance: few
j_gene: TRBJ1-2
v_gene: TRBV7-9
CDR3nt: TGTGCCAGCAGCTTAGCGCAGGGGGCTGGCTACACCTTC
CDR3aa: CASSLAQGAGYTF

d_gene: NA
abundance: NA
j_gene: TRBJ2-7
v_gene: TRBV10-3
CDR3nt: TGTGCCATCAGTGAGTCGGGCGGAGGGGAGCAGTACTTC
CDR3aa: CAISESGGGEQYF

d_gene: NA
abundance: NA
j_gene: TRBJ2-5
v_gene: TRBV7-9
CDR3nt: TGTGCCAGCAGCCTGGGACTCGGTGAGACCCAGTACTTC
CDR3aa: CASSLGLGETQYF

d_gene: NA
abundance: NA
j_gene: TRBJ2-7
v_gene: TRBV2
CDR3nt: TGTGCCAGCAGTGTCTGGGTTGGCGAGCAGTACTTC
CDR3aa: CASSVWVGEQYF

d_gene: NA
abundance: NA
j_gene: TRBJ2-7
v_gene: TRBV10-3
CDR3nt: TGTGCCATCAGTGAGGACGCAGGAGCCTCCTACGAGCAGTACTTC
CDR3aa: CAISEDAGASYEQYF

d_gene: NA
abundance: NA
j_gene: TRBJ2-2
v_gene: TRBV21-1
CDR3nt: TGTGCCAGCAGCAAACCGGCCCACCGGGAGGCCGCCGGGGAGCTGTTTTTT
CDR3aa: CASSKPAHREAAGELFF

d_gene: NA
abundance: NA
j_gene: TRBJ1-3
v_gene: TRBV10-2
CDR3nt: TGCGCCAGCAGTGGGGAAACTCCCTACTCTGGAAACACCATATATTTT
CDR3aa: CASSGETPYSGNTIYF

d_gene: NA
abundance: NA
j_gene: TRBJ2-7
v_gene: TRBV2
CDR3nt: TGTGCCAGCACCTCACGGACTTCCTACGAGCAGTACTTC
CDR3aa: CASTSRTSYEQYF

d_gene: NA
abundance: NA
j_gene: TRBJ2-3
v_gene: TRBV9
CDR3nt: TGTGCCAGCAGCGTAGCCCCCACGGGAGTAAGGCCAGATACGCAGTATTTT
CDR3aa: CASSVAPTGVRPDTQYF

d_gene: TRBD1
abundance: NA
j_gene: TRBJ2-7
v_gene: TRBV28
CDR3nt: TGTGCCAGCAGAGCTACAGGGGGCGACTACAAGCAGTACTTC
CDR3aa: CASRATGGDYKQYF

d_gene: NA
abundance: NA
j_gene: TRBJ2-1
v_gene: TRBV10-2
CDR3nt: TGCGCCAGCAGCCAATCGGGCCTCATAGAGCAGTTCTTC
CDR3aa: CASSQSGLIEQFF

d_gene: NA
abundance: NA
j_gene: TRBJ2-3
v_gene: TRBV9
CDR3nt: TGTGCCAGCAGCGTAGGGGCAGATCTTCTTACGGATACGCAGTATTTT
CDR3aa: CASSVGADLLTDTQYF

d_gene: NA
abundance: once
j_gene: TRBJ2-5
v_gene: TRBV7-2
CDR3nt: TGTGCCAGCAGCTTAGTAGGGTTTCGAACCCAGTACTTC
CDR3aa: CASSLVGFRTQYF

d_gene: TRBD1
abundance: once
j_gene: TRBJ2-1
v_gene: TRBV5-4
CDR3nt: TGTGCCAGCAGCCCGCTGATAGGGACAGGGAGGAACAATGAGCAGTTCTTC
CDR3aa: CASSPLIGTGRNNEQFF